What follows is one TCR beta chain and its context. This clonotype was counted between two and nine times. Its binding antigen is unknown. No quality values exist for individual bases; no much larger clone is one base distant. The junction shows trimming of 3 bases on V and 10 bases on J, plus 7 bases between the germline ends. As encoded in the germline V gene (reference sequence), CDR1 is SEHNR while CDR2 is FQNEAQ. The CDR3 runs 12 amino acids, cysteine and phenylalanine included. Kept here is only the CDR3 DNA, which spans 36 bases and is read in frame from base 1. To prepare the library, 5' RACE was applied. The reads were generated on a NextSeq 500. The TCR library protocol attached unique molecular identifiers to individual cDNA molecules to correct for sequencing error and PCR bias. TCR alpha and beta chains were both sequenced, and the abundances of alpha and beta sequences in each sample were closely correlated with each other. From the authors' description of their analysis: Decombinator V4 was used to perform V gene, J gene and CDR3 annotation of TCR sequences. TCRs were defined as expanded if a significant change between any two time points was detected under a Poisson model with p below 0.0001. TCR abundances were normalised to the total number of TCRs sequenced per sample and expressed as counts per million. TRAV1-2 paired with TRAJ12, TRAJ20 or TRAJ33 defined MAIT TCRs, while TRAV10 paired with TRAJ18 defined iNKT TCRs. A search of VDJdb, accessed on 1 November 2021, was run for TCRs annotated to CMV, EBV and SARS-CoV-2, with TCRs annotated for multiple antigens excluded. Using fastp at Q25 and MiXCR, TCRdb reprocessed the public reads and kept productive beta chains. Here each entry gathers all rows of one CDR3 protein and keeps the most common genes and DNA. The V and J calls reflect TCRdb's pipeline rather than the authors' work. The sample has tens of thousands of distinct CDR3 sequences on record, more than 12% of them singletons. About 4% of the sample is taken by the ten largest.

The sample originates from a study of early T cells in non-severe SARS-CoV-2 infection listed by TCRdb under 2021. Study-wide context: Because TCR sequencing was done on bulk RNA from unsorted whole blood, the alpha and beta chains could not be paired. Overall results and qualifications from the work: VDJdb matching was skewed toward anti-spike CD8 responses, so virus-specific expansions were likely underestimated and private and CD4 specificities were missed.

This was a case-control study nested in a cohort of healthcare workers in London, UK, who had nasopharyngeal swab PCR tests and blood samples taken every week. Healthcare workers were enrolled in the week of the UK lockdown, from 23 to 31 March 2020, and were followed every week for up to roughly 15 weeks. The chain is assembled from TRBV7-9 and TRBJ1-6; no D segment can be confidently identified. The source of this sequence is an adult who was a healthcare worker with PCR-confirmed SARS-CoV-2 infection or an uninfected control (not recorded which). The material sequenced was whole blood, taken at baseline. The sequence in DNA is TGTGCCAGCAGCTTTAGAGGATCACCCCTCCACTTT. Translated, it gives CASSFRGSPLHF.